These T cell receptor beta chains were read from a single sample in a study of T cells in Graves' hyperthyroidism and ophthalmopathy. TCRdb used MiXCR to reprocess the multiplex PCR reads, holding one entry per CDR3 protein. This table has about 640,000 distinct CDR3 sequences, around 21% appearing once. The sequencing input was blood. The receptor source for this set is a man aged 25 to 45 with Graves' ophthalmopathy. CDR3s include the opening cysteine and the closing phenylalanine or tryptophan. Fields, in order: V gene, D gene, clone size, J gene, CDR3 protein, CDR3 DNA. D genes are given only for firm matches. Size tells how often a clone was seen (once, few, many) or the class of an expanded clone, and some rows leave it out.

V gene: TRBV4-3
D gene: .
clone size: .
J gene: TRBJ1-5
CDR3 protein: CASSQVITAPSNQPQHF
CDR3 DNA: TGCGCCAGCAGCCAAGTAATTACGGCGCCCAGCAATCAGCCCCAGCATTTT

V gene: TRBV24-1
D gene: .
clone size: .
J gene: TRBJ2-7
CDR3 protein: CATSDPDTAYEQYF
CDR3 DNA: TGTGCCACCAGTGACCCTGACACCGCCTACGAGCAGTACTTC

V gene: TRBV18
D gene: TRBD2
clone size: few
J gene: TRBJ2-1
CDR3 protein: CASSQTSDAAGEQFF
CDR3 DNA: TGTGCCAGCTCACAGACTAGCGACGCCGCGGGTGAGCAGTTCTTC

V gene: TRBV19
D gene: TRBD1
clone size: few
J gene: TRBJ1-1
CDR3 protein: CASSGTGGSTEAFF
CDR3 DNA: TGTGCCAGTAGTGGGACAGGGGGGTCCACTGAAGCTTTCTTT

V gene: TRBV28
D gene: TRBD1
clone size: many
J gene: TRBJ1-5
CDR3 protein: CASSSYRGRNSNQPQHF
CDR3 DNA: TGTGCCAGCAGTTCGTACAGGGGGAGGAATAGCAATCAGCCCCAGCATTTT

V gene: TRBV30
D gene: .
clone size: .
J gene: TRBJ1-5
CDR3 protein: CAWSVRQRNQPQHF
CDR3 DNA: TGTGCCTGGAGTGTTCGTCAGCGAAATCAGCCCCAGCATTTT

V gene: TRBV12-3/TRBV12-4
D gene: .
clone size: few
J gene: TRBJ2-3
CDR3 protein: CASKGGSGTQYF
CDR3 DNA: TGTGCCAGCAAAGGAGGGAGCGGTACGCAGTATTTT

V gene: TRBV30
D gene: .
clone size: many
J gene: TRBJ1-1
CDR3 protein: CAWSAGGNTEAFF
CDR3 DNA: TGTGCCTGGAGTGCAGGTGGGAACACTGAAGCTTTCTTT

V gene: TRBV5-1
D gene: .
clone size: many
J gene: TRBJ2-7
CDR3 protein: CASSLEGGTYEQYF
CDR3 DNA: TGCGCCAGCAGCTTGGAAGGGGGGACCTACGAGCAGTACTTC

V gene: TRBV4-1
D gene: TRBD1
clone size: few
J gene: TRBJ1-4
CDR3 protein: CASSRRDSSFNEKLFF
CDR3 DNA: TGCGCCAGCAGCCGACGGGACAGCTCCTTTAATGAAAAACTGTTTTTT